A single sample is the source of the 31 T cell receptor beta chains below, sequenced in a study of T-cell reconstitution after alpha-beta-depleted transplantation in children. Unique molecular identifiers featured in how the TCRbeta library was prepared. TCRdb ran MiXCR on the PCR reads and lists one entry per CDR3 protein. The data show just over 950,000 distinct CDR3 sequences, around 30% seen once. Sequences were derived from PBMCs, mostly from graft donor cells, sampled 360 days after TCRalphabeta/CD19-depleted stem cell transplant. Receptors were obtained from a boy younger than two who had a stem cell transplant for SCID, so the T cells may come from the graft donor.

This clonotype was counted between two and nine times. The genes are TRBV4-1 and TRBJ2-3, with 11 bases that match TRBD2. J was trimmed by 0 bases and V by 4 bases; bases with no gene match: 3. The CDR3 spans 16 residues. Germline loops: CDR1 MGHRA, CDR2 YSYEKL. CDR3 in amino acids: CASSPTSGASTDTQYF. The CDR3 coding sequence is TGCGCCAGCAGCCCGACTAGCGGGGCAAGCACAGATACGCAGTATTTT.

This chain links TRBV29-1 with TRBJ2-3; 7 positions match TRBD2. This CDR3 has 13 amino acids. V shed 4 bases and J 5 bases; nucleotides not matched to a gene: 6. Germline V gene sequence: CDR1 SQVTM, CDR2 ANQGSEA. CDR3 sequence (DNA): TGCAGCGTTGGGTCTAGCGGAGTAGATACGCAGTATTTT. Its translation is CSVGSSGVDTQYF.

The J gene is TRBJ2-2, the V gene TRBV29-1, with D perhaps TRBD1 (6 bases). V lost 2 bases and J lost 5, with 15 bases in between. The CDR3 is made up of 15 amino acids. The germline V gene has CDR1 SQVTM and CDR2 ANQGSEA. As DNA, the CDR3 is TGCAGCGTTGAAACGGGGCAGGGGTTTACCGGGGAGCTGTTTTTT. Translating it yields CSVETGQGFTGELFF.

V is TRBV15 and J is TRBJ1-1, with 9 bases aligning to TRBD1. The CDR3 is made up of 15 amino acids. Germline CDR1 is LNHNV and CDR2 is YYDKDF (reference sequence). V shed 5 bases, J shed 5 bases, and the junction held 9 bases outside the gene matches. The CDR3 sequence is CATSRTGTGWTEAFF. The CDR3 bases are TGTGCCACCAGCCGTACCGGGACAGGGTGGACTGAAGCTTTCTTT.

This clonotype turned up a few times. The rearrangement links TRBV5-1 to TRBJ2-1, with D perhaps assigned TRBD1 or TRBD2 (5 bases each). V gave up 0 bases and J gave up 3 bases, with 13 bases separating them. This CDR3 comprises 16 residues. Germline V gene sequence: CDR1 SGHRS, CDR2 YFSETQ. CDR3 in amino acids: CASSLEIGGNYNEQFF. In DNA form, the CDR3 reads TGCGCCAGCAGCTTGGAAATTGGGGGAAACTACAATGAGCAGTTCTTC. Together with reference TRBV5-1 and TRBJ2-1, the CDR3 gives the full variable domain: KAGVTQTPRYLIKTRGQQVTLSCSPISGHRSVSWYQQTPGQGLQFLFEYFSETQRNKGNFPGRFSGRQFSNSRSEMNVSTLELGDSALYLCASSLEIGGNYNEQFFGPGTRLTVL.

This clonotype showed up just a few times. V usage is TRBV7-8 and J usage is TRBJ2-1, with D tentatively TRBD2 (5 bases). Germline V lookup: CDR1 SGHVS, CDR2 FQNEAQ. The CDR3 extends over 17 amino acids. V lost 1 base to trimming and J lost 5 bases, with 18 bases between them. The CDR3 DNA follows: TGTGCCAGCAGCTTAGGAAGAGACTACCCCTACGACAATGAGCAGTTCTTC. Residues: CASSLGRDYPYDNEQFF. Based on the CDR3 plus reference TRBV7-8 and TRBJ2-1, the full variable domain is GAGVSQSPRYKVAKRGQDVALRCDPISGHVSLFWYQQALGQGPEFLTYFQNEAQLDKSGLPSDRFFAERPEGSVSTLKIQRTQQEDSAVYLCASSLGRDYPYDNEQFFGPGTRLTVL.

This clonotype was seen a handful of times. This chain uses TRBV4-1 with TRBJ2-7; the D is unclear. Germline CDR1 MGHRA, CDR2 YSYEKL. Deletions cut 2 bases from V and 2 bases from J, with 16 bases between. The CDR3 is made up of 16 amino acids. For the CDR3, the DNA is TGCGCCAGCAGCCAAAGTAACTACCAACCTCCCTACGAGCAGTACTTC. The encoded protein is CASSQSNYQPPYEQYF.

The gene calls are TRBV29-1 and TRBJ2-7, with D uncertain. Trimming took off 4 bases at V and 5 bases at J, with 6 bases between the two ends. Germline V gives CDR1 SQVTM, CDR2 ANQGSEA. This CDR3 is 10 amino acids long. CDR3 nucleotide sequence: TGCAGCGTTGGGGTGGACGAGCAGTACTTC. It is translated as CSVGVDEQYF.

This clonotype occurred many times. The CDR3 region is CATSDSDRDEQFF. CDR3 sequence (DNA): TGTGCCACCAGTGACTCGGACAGGGACGAGCAGTTCTTC. V is TRBV24-1 and J is TRBJ2-1; TRBD1 matches at 8 bases. The CDR3 is 13 residues long. CDR1 is KGHDR, CDR2 SFDVKD, per germline. V lost 4 bases and J lost 10; bases outside the gene matches: 5.

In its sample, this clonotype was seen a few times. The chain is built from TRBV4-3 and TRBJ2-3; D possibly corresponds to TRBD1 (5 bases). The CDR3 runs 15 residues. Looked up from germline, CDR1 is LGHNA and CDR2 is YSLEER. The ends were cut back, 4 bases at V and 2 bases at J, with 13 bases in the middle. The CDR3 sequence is CASSRGQLITDTQYF. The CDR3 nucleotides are TGCGCCAGCAGCCGGGGCCAGCTCATCACAGATACGCAGTATTTT.

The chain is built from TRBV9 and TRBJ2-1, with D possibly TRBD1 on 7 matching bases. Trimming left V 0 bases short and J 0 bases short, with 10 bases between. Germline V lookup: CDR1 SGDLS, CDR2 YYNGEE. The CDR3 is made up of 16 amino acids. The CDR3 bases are TGTGCCAGCAGCGTAGGGCAGGGGGGCTCCTACAATGAGCAGTTCTTC. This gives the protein CASSVGQGGSYNEQFF.

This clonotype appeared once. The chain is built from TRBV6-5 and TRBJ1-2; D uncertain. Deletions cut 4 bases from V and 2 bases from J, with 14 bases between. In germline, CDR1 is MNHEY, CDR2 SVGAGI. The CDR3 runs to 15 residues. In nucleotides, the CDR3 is TGTGCCAGCAGTTCCCTCATGGGGTTCAACTATGGCTACACCTTC. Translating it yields CASSSLMGFNYGYTF.

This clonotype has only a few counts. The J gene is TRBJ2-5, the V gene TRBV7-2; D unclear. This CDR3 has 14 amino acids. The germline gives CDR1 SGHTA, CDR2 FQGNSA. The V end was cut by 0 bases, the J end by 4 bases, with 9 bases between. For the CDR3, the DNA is TGTGCCAGCAGCTTAGCTGGGTTCGGAGAGACCCAGTACTTC. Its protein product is CASSLAGFGETQYF.

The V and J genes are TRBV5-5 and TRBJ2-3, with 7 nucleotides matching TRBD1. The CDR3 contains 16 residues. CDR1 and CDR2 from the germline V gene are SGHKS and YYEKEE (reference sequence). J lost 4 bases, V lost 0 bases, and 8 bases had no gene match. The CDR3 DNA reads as TGTGCCAGCAGCTTGGACCCCACAGGGGCAGCAGATACGCAGTATTTT. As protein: CASSLDPTGAADTQYF.

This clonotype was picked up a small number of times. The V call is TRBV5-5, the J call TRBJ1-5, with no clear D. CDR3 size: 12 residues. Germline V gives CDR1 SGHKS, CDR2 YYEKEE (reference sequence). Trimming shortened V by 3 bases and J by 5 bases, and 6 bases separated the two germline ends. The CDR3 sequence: CASSWLDQPQHF. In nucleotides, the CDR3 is TGTGCCAGCAGCTGGCTGGATCAGCCCCAGCATTTT.

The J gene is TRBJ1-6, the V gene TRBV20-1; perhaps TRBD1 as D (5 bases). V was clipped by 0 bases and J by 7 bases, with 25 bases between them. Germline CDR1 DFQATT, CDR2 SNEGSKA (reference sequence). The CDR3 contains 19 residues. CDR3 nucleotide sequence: TGCAGTGCTAGAGACGGGTCGGGGGGTGGGGCCCATTCCAATTCACCCCTCCACTTT. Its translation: CSARDGSGGGAHSNSPLHF.

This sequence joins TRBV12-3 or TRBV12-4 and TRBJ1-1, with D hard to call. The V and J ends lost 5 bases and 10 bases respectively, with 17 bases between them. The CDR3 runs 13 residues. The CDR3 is CASSPRVLGGAFF. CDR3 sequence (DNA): TGTGCCAGCAGTCCGAGGGTTCTTGGTGGAGCTTTCTTT.

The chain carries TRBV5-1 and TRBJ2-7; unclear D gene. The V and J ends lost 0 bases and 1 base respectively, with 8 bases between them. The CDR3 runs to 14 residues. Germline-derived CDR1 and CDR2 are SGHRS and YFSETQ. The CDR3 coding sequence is TGCGCCAGCAGCTTGGAATTCGGTTCCTACGAGCAGTACTTC. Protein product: CASSLEFGSYEQYF.

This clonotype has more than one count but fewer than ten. The CDR3 protein is CASGPTGTNEKLFF. In DNA form, the CDR3 reads TGCGCCAGCGGCCCGACAGGCACTAATGAAAAACTGTTTTTT. The chain uses TRBV5-1 and TRBJ1-4; weak D call: TRBD1 (6 bases). Germline loops: CDR1 SGHRS, CDR2 YFSETQ. V lost 7 bases and J lost 2, with 12 bases in between. This CDR3 has 14 amino acids.

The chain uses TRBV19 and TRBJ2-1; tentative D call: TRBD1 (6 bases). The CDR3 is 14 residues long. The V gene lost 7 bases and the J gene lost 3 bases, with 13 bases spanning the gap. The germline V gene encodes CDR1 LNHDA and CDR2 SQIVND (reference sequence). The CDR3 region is CASTRRGSYNEQFF. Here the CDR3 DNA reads TGTGCCAGTACACGCAGGGGTAGCTACAATGAGCAGTTCTTC.

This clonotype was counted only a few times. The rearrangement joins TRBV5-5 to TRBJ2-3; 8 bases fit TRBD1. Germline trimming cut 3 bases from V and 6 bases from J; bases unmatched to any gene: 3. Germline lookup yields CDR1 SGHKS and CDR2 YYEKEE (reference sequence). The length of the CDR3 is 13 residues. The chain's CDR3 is CASSWTGFDTQYF. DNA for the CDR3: TGTGCCAGCAGCTGGACAGGGTTTGATACGCAGTATTTT.

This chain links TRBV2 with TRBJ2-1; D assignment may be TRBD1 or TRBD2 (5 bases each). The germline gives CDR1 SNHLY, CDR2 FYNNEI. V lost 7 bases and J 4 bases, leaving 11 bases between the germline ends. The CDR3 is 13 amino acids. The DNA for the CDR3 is TGTGCCAGCACCCCCGGGACGTACAATGAGCAGTTCTTC. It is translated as CASTPGTYNEQFF. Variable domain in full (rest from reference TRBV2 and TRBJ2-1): EPEVTQTPSHQVTQMGQEVILRCVPISNHLYFYWYRQILGQKVEFLVSFYNNEISEKSEIFDDQFSVERPDGSNFTLKIRSTKLEDSAMYFCASTPGTYNEQFFGPGTRLTVL.

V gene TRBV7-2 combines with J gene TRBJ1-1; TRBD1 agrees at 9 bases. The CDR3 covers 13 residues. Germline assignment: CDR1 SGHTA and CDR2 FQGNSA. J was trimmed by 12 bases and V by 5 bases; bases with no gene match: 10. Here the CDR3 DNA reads TGTGCCAGCAGCCGCCGGGACAGGGATGAGACTTTCTTT. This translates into CASSRRDRDETFF.

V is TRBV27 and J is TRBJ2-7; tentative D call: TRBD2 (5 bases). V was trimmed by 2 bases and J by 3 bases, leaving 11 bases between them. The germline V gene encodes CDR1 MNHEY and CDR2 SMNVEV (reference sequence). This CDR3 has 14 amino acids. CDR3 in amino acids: CASSLLARFYEQYF. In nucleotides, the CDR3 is TGTGCCAGCAGTTTACTAGCCCGCTTCTACGAGCAGTACTTC.

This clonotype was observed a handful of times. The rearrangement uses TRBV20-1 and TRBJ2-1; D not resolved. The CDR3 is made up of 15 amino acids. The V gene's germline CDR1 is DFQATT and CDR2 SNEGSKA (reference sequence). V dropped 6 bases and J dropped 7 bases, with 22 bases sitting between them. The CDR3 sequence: CSARGVLLGYNEQFF. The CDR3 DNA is TGCAGTGCCCGAGGCGTCCTGCTGGGATATAATGAGCAGTTCTTC.

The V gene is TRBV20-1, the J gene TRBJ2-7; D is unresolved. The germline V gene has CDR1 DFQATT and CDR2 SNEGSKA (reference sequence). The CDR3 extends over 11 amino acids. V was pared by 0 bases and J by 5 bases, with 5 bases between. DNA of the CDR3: TGCAGTGCTAGAGAAAGGCACGAGCAGTACTTC. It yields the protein CSARERHEQYF.

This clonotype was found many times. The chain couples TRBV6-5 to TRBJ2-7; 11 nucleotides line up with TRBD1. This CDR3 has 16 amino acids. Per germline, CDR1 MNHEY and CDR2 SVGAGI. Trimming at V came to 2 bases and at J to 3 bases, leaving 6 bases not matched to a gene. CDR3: CASSYLSGTGGYEQYF. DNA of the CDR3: TGTGCCAGCAGTTACCTTTCCGGGACAGGGGGCTACGAGCAGTACTTC.

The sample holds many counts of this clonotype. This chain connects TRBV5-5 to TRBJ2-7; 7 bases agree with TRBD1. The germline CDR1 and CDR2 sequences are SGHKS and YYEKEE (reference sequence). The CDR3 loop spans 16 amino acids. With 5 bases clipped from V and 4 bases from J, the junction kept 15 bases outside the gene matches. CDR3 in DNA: TGTGCCAGCAGTAGGGACAGACCGCCGCTACATTACGAGCAGTACTTC. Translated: CASSRDRPPLHYEQYF.

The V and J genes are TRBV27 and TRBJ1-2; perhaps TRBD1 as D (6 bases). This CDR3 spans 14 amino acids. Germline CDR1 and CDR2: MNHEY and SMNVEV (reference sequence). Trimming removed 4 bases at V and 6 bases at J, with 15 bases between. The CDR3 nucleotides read TGTGCCAGCAGTTCCCTCCTTTACAGGGATGGCTACACCTTC. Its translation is CASSSLLYRDGYTF.

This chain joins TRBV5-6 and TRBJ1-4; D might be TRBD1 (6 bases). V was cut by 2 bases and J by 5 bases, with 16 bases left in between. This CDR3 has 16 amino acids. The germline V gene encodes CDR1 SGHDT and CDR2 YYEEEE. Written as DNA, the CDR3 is TGTGCCAGCAGCTTTCTCGGGACACCCAGGAATGAAAAACTGTTTTTT. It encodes CASSFLGTPRNEKLFF.

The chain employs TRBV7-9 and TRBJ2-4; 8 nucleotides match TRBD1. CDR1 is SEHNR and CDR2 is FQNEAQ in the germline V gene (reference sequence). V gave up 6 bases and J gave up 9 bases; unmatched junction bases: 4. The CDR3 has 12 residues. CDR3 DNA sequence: TGTGCCAGCAGTTCAGGGGGCGGCATTCAGTACTTC. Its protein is CASSSGGGIQYF.